The source of this TCR beta chain is a study of cytomegalovirus exposure and HLA in healthy donors (dated by TCRdb to about 2017). About the investigation overall: An earlier analysis of some 600 of the donors reported about 260 Gb of sequence data and around 120 million unique TCR beta sequences obtained from about 179 million T cells. An early release covering just under 650 HLA-typed donors comprised about 320 gigabases of sequencing data and approximately 80 million unique TCR sequences. Among the roughly 410 genotyped donors, about 85% belonged to the genetic ancestry cluster associated with self-reported Caucasian donors. The study aimed to test whether signatures of past pathogen exposure could be identified by cataloging public T cell receptors. The study profiled the T cell repertoires of 500 to 800 subjects by immunosequencing and related them to cytomegalovirus serostatus. Along with the approximately 700-subject first cohort, a separate validation cohort of over 90 different subjects was used. To predict cytomegalovirus infection status, the study brought together high-throughput TCR immunosequencing, statistical association of individual TCRs with disease status, and machine learning. A later analysis re-examined previously published TCR beta repertoires from about 670 donors and added high-resolution HLA genotyping to investigate patterns of TCR occurrence. In the later analysis, no new phenotypic data were used to find candidate immune exposures; instead, reliance was placed on TCR beta sequences and their occurrence across donors. To decide whether each TCR beta V gene segment behaved as functional or pseudogenic, an earlier analysis of fewer than 750 of the donors relied on high-throughput TCR beta sequencing. Donor age, sex, ethnicity and CMV serostatus were compiled together with the repertoire data. In a later genetic analysis, genome-wide SNP genotypes for about 65% of the roughly 670 donors were used, and that subset was treated as a discovery cohort. All discovery cohort repertoires had been generated on a single sequencing platform. Both class I and class II loci were covered by HLA typing, at four-digit resolution. Typing coverage varied by locus: roughly 629-630 donors for A, B, C, DRB1 and DQB1; around 560 for DQA1; about 600 for DPA1; approximately 450 for DPB1. A few DR-DQ haplotypes were treated as single units for association and clustering because of strong linkage in the cohort. Across some 400 genotyped donors of the cohort, an average of 235,054 unique TCR beta nucleotide sequences per donor were sequenced, and 15% to 20% of those sequences were non-productive. Points the paper makes about the study in general: In an earlier analysis of several hundred of the donors, most TCR beta V segments were observed in productive rearrangements about 90% or about 30% of the time, broadly matching IMGT annotations. Most CMV-associated TCR beta chains appeared to be HLA-restricted in a later analysis, and the HLA associations seemed to be driven largely by CMV exposure. When HLA alleles, especially DR and DQ, strongly co-occurred, attributing TCR associations to individual alleles was difficult. The earlier analysis of fewer than 750 of the donors excluded roughly 16 rarely observed V segments, including chromosome 9 orphons, because counts were too low. Because HLA typing was unavailable for some donors at each locus, only the typed subset was used in association tests. CMV serostatus was the only immune exposure information available for the cohort. A later analysis associated about 17,000 TCR beta sequences with specific HLA alleles at a false discovery rate of 0.05. Three of the identified cytomegalovirus-associated TCR beta chains were confirmed in vitro to be specific for cytomegalovirus antigens. A group of highly shared sequence variants was considered likely to be a technical artifact of the sequencing pipeline. The authors suggested that the approach could potentially be generalized to other disease states and immunological phenotypes. In this cohort, only TCR beta chains were sequenced, and detectable features were limited by the absence of alpha or paired-chain data. In a later genetic analysis, a missense DCLRE1C variant was associated with V-gene and J-gene trimming of TCR beta chains, and the association was replicated in an independent cohort. Presence/absence analyses assumed roughly uniform sequencing depth across donors, an assumption that may not hold. According to a later analysis, TCR association rates differed among HLA loci, with DRB1 alleles showing the most associated TCRs and HLA-C alleles showing the fewest. Some IMGT-functional V segments, including TRBV6-2 and TRBV6-3, could not be told apart with the 87-base-pair reads, so those segments were excluded. In both the original and validation cohorts, the classifier was reported to diagnose cytomegalovirus status with high specificity and sensitivity. In a later analysis, HLA-associated TCR beta chains were found to be more clonally expanded and to have lower generation probabilities than equally common non-associated chains. The study listed 150 to 200 TCR beta chains as associated with cytomegalovirus. In a later genetic analysis, fewer N-insertions in productive TCRs were reported among donors in an Asian-associated ancestry cluster than the roughly 700-donor mean. Most TCR sequences were observed very rarely across donors, whereas some public TCRs were present in many individuals. A later analysis reported that several top co-occurrence clusters appeared linked to parvovirus B19, influenza, CMV and Epstein-Barr virus. A further reported finding was that TCR beta sequences accurately predicted the HLA-A and HLA-B alleles for most subjects in the first cohort. Correlated functional status among segregating V segments might reflect linkage disequilibrium, but an unknown experimental factor could not be ruled out.

Library prep was done by the immunoSEQ multiplex PCR assay. The multiplex PCR relied on a mix of 60 forward primers for TCR Vbeta segments and 13 reverse primers for TCR Jbeta segments. A multiplex PCR assay on genomic DNA amplified the CDR3 region of rearranged TCR beta genes. Amplified TCR beta libraries were sequenced as 87-base-pair reads on the Illumina HiSeq System. Concerning the study's data processing: A later analysis tallied some 79 million unique TCR beta chains across the 550 to 850 repertoires, and approximately 12 million of those chains were shared by two or more donors. Raw reads were error-corrected and collapsed into unique sequences with a nearest-neighbor algorithm that merged closely related sequences to remove PCR and sequencing errors. CDR3 sequences were aligned to IMGT reference sequences to assign V, D and J gene segments. For a sequence to be retained, at least a six-nucleotide match to both a V gene segment and a J gene segment was required. Rearrangements were called productive when the CDR3 lacked stop codons and stayed in frame with V and J; all others were non-productive. CDR3 was defined according to IMGT convention as the region running from the second conserved V-encoded cysteine to the conserved J-encoded phenylalanine. Sequences without an unambiguous match to a single V gene segment were excluded from the earlier analysis of 450 to 650 of the donors. An earlier analysis of 587 of the donors classified V segments as functional when productive rearrangements were above 56.7% and as segregating when the standard deviation between donors was above 5%. A statistical classification framework was built for diagnosing cytomegalovirus status from the catalog of TCR beta chain sequences. In a later analysis, TCR nucleotide sequences were compared against IMGT/GENE-DB human TR gene sequences so that V and J genes could be assigned. Using the TCRdist pipeline, a later analysis assigned CDR3 sequences along with most-parsimonious VDJ recombination scenarios. A later analysis defined each TCR beta chain by its CDR3 amino acid sequence plus V-gene family, and excluded reads lacking a unique V-gene family. As a way to deal with suspected cross-contamination and a sequencing artifact, a later analysis dropped over 550 nucleotide sequences that were highly shared and had low generation probability. A later analysis calculated a clonal expansion index for each public chain from normalized within-repertoire ranks of inferred template counts. A later analysis computed generation probabilities with a VDJ recombination model fitted to out-of-frame rearrangements, and checked the results against IGoR. A later analysis scored TCR-TCR, TCR-HLA and TCR-CMV co-occurrence with hypergeometric tests, applying a repertoire-size bias correction to TCR pairs. To estimate false discovery rates, a later analysis permuted the HLA or CMV assignments 20 times. In a later analysis, co-occurring TCRs were grouped using DBSCAN, and TCRdist sequence similarity was added for clustering within HLA-allele-positive subsets. Co-occurrence clustering excluded repertoires with fewer than 30,000 or more than 120,000 public chains, plus five with anomalous nucleotide sharing. The table comes from immuneACCESS by way of TCRdb, which keeps in-frame sequences with V and J called. Part of the clones is missing from these tables; in studies checked, under half for an unresolved V gene and the rest for unknown reasons. That table supplies the V and J calls and clone size; D and trimming were determined from the DNA. This sample holds around 94,000 clones; about 81% were observed only once. The top ten constitute under 2.5% of the sample.

From a lookup of the germline V gene, CDR1 and CDR2 are MNHNS and SASEGT. V lost 5 bases and J lost 3 bases, and the count of bases not matched to a germline gene is 5. Its CDR3 holds 15 amino acids, cysteine through phenylalanine. Only the CDR3 portion is preserved as DNA: 45 bases, with reading frame beginning at the first base. This clone was counted a few times. This receptor's antigen is unknown. It has no much larger one-base neighbor in the sample; base qualities were not kept. The cohort was made up of 650 to 700 healthy bone marrow donors. Cohort members were all nominally healthy when sampled, although unrecorded immune exposures were likely present. The donor was CMV seronegative and belonged to the group of 380 or so seronegative cohort members. Each donor provided a peripheral blood sample, and peripheral blood mononuclear cells were used for TCR beta sequencing. The Qiagen DNeasy Blood Extraction Kit was used to extract genomic DNA from the blood cell samples.

The sequenced sample consisted of PBMCs. The clonotype was recovered from a man younger than 35 in good health and CMV-seronegative. The rearranged segments are TRBV6-1 and TRBJ1-4, with 8 junctional bases fitting TRBD1. CDR3 reads: CASSTATGANEKLFF. In nucleotides, the sequence is TGTGCCAGCAGTACAGCGACAGGGGCTAATGAAAAACTGTTTTTT.